Listed below are T cell receptor beta chains from one sample, sequenced in a study of blood T cell repertoires in COVID-19. Clones were read by immunoSEQ multiplex PCR, and TCRdb kept only the in-frame ones, dropping some. The repertoire consists of about 120,000 clones, with 84% occurring once and the leading ten covering 3.9%. Source material: PBMCs or T cells enriched from blood (not recorded which). These receptors all come from a woman in her 30s who had recovered from COVID-19. The CDR3 runs from the conserved cysteine through the conserved F or W. Clone size is given for some rows only: seen once, a few or many times, or a class if the clone is expanded.

>.|TRBJ2-7|TRBV28
CASTQGGASFSYEQYF
>once|TRBJ1-4|TRBV10-3
CAISEGTGGNEKLFF
>once|TRBJ2-7|TRBV6-5
CASSKGQGYEQYF
>.|TRBJ1-5|TRBV7-2
CASSTGTGWGQPQHF
>.|TRBJ2-7|TRBV4-1
CASSPAGGRSYEQYF
>.|TRBJ2-5|TRBV27
CASSQPGRGQETQYF
>.|TRBJ1-1|TRBV5-1
CASSRDMSQTEAFF
>.|TRBJ2-2|TRBV7-8
CASSPNGGAGELFF
>.|TRBJ2-3|TRBV29-1
CSVTQGPDTQYF
>.|TRBJ2-3|TRBV18
CASSSTGRADTQYF
>.|TRBJ2-7|TRBV9
CASSVEAGALYEQYF
>.|TRBJ2-3|TRBV6-2/TRBV6-3
CASSYPGGGGSALGTDTQYF
>.|TRBJ2-3|TRBV5-5
CASSLRDRGLTQYF
>.|TRBJ2-3|TRBV14
CASSITSGSSDTQYF
>.|TRBJ2-7|TRBV5-4
CASSIGPWVERDYEQYF
>.|TRBJ2-5|TRBV24-1
CATSDLQGGETQYF
>once|TRBJ1-1|TRBV11-2
CASSKGAGTEAFF
>.|TRBJ1-2|TRBV5-8
CASSLGPNYGYTF
>.|TRBJ1-5|TRBV2
CASSVGDASRGNQPQHF
>.|TRBJ1-2|TRBV6-5
CASTNPRAYGYTF
>once|TRBJ2-1|TRBV6-2/TRBV6-3
CASSTRLAGGHNEQFF
>.|TRBJ1-1|TRBV19
CASSTGKSTEAFF
>.|TRBJ1-2|TRBV29-1
CSVAGGQGYGYTF
>.|TRBJ1-2|TRBV18
CASSPPRAGYTF
>.|TRBJ2-7|TRBV25-1
CASSELGTVEQYF
>.|TRBJ1-1|TRBV11-2
CASSSIGQGNMNTEAFF
>.|TRBJ1-1|TRBV5-4
CASSHREGTSEAFF
>.|TRBJ1-2|TRBV27
CASSRNSDRGYGYTF